These 21 T cell receptor beta chains were sequenced from one sample in a study of blood T cell repertoires in COVID-19. TCRdb's copy holds only in-frame clones and misses some; the assay was immunoSEQ multiplex PCR. The sample holds about 180,000 clones, roughly nine tenths seen once. The sequenced sample consisted of PBMCs or T cells enriched from blood (not recorded which). The receptor set was obtained from a woman aged 40 to 50 with acute COVID-19.

The rearrangement joins TRBV7-2 to TRBJ1-6; 10 positions match TRBD1. CDR3 length equals 16 residues. Germline V gene sequence: CDR1 SGHTA, CDR2 FQGNSA. Germline trimming cut 5 bases from V and 10 bases from J; bases unmatched to any gene: 11. Here the CDR3 DNA reads TGTGCCAGCAGCCTACAGACAGGGGGCGCGGGATCACCCCTCCACTTT. Its protein is CASSLQTGGAGSPLHF.

Regarding this clone: The same CDR3 also results from other DNA sequences found in this sample. In DNA form, the CDR3 reads TGCGCCAGCAGCCCGCCAGGGGGCAATGAGCAGTTCTTC. The encoded protein is CASSPPGGNEQFF. This sequence joins TRBV4-3 and TRBJ2-1; the match to TRBD1 covers 7 bases. The CDR3 contains 13 residues. J gave up 6 bases and V 4 bases, and 3 bases lay outside the gene matches. From germline, CDR1 is LGHNA and CDR2 YSLEER.

The chain recombines TRBV25-1 with TRBJ1-5, with TRBD1 as a possible D gene (5 bases). The V end was cut by 1 base, the J end by 7 bases, with 11 bases between. Germline V lookup: CDR1 MGHDK, CDR2 SYGVNS. The CDR3 length is 14 residues. CDR3 bases: TGTGCCAGCAGTGAATCAGGGTTGAGGCAGCCCCAGCATTTT. This encodes CASSESGLRQPQHF.

The rearrangement uses TRBV18 and TRBJ2-3; 7 bases line up with TRBD1. This CDR3 comprises 16 residues. Germline V gene lookup returns CDR1 KGHSH and CDR2 LQKENI. V lost 3 bases to trimming and J lost 1 base; unmatched junction nucleotides: 7. CDR3 coding DNA: TGTGCCAGCTCACCGGAAATCCAGGGGGGCACAGATACGCAGTATTTT. Its protein product is CASSPEIQGGTDTQYF.

The V and J genes are TRBV4-1 and TRBJ2-2, with D maybe TRBD1 (5 bases). This CDR3 is built from 16 residues. CDR1 is MGHRA, CDR2 YSYEKL, per germline. The V end lost 0 bases, the J end lost 1 base, and 9 bases lay between the germline ends. The CDR3 sequence is CASSQDQGLNTGELFF. DNA of the CDR3: TGCGCCAGCAGCCAAGATCAGGGCCTGAACACCGGGGAGCTGTTTTTT.

J is TRBJ2-5 and V is TRBV2, with 14 bases matching TRBD2. J was trimmed by 11 bases and V by 7 bases; bases with no gene match: 3. Germline values: CDR1 SNHLY, CDR2 FYNNEI. This CDR3 has 12 residues. CDR3 residues: CASTGTSGGQYF. The CDR3 DNA reads as TGTGCCAGCACCGGGACTAGCGGGGGTCAGTACTTC. Full variable domain (remainder filled in from reference TRBV2 and TRBJ2-5): EPEVTQTPSHQVTQMGQEVILRCVPISNHLYFYWYRQILGQKVEFLVSFYNNEISEKSEIFDDQFSVERPDGSNFTLKIRSTKLEDSAMYFCASTGTSGGQYFGPGTRLLVL.

This clone was observed a handful of times. This chain connects TRBV19 to TRBJ1-2, with a weak D call TRBD1 (6 bases). Germline CDR1 reads LNHDA; CDR2 reads SQIVND (reference sequence). The CDR3 is made up of 15 amino acids. Trimming shortened V by 5 bases and J by 0 bases, and 13 bases separated the two germline ends. This CDR3 is CASSRDRTANYGYTF. The CDR3 DNA sequence: TGTGCCAGTAGTCGGGACCGGACAGCTAACTATGGCTACACCTTC.

The chain joins TRBV29-1 to TRBJ2-1; tentative D call: TRBD2 (5 bases). Germline V gene data show CDR1 as SQVTM and CDR2 as ANQGSEA. There are 14 residues in the CDR3. V was clipped by 6 bases and J by 6 bases, with 18 bases between them. The CDR3 loop is CSVSPGITGNEQFF. DNA of the CDR3: TGCAGCGTGTCGCCCGGGATTACTGGCAATGAGCAGTTCTTC.

The genes are TRBV6-2 or TRBV6-3 and TRBJ2-2; possibly TRBD1 for D (7 bases). CDR3 length: 14 residues. The V gene lost 4 bases and the J gene lost 4 bases, with 10 bases spanning the gap. Per the germline V gene, CDR1 is MNHEY and CDR2 is SVGEGT. The CDR3: CASSWRGPTGELFF. CDR3 sequence (DNA): TGTGCCAGCAGTTGGAGGGGGCCCACCGGGGAGCTGTTTTTT.

A word on this clone: Other nucleotide sequences from this sample produce the same CDR3. CDR3 loop: CASSLEAGRYNEQFF. The CDR3 nucleotides read TGTGCCAGCAGCTTGGAGGCGGGGCGCTACAATGAGCAGTTCTTC. The chain has TRBV5-4 and TRBJ2-1, with D maybe TRBD2 (6 bases). The V end was cut by 0 bases, the J end by 3 bases, with 10 bases between. The CDR3 spans 15 residues. CDR1 is SGHNT and CDR2 is YYREEE in the germline V gene (reference sequence).

This clone was seen a single time. The chain carries TRBV7-2 and TRBJ2-1; D possibly corresponds to TRBD1 (6 bases). V lost 3 bases and J lost 4, with 10 bases in between. The CDR3 totals 14 residues. Looked up from germline, CDR1 is SGHTA and CDR2 is FQGNSA. The CDR3 DNA sequence: TGTGCCAGCAGCTTCCCGACAGGTTACAATGAGCAGTTCTTC. Translated, it gives CASSFPTGYNEQFF.

This sequence joins TRBV2 and TRBJ2-1; the match to TRBD2 covers 14 bases. The CDR3 runs to 20 residues. V lost 3 bases and J lost 1; bases outside the gene matches: 11. Germline CDR1 is SNHLY and CDR2 is FYNNEI. CDR3 amino acids: CASSDLFGTSGSGSYNEQFF. Here the CDR3 DNA reads TGTGCCAGCAGTGATTTGTTTGGGACTAGCGGGAGTGGGTCCTACAATGAGCAGTTCTTC.

The V and J genes are TRBV2 and TRBJ1-4; no clear D gene. CDR3 size: 10 residues. Trimming cost V 4 bases and J 10 bases, with 4 bases left between them. Germline CDR1 reads SNHLY; CDR2 reads FYNNEI. The CDR3 spells CASSGRKLFF. Written as DNA, the CDR3 is TGTGCCAGCAGTGGGAGAAAACTGTTTTTT. The entire variable domain, with the rest obtained from reference TRBV2 and TRBJ1-4, is as follows: EPEVTQTPSHQVTQMGQEVILRCVPISNHLYFYWYRQILGQKVEFLVSFYNNEISEKSEIFDDQFSVERPDGSNFTLKIRSTKLEDSAMYFCASSGRKLFFGSGTQLSVL.

The V call is TRBV7-6, the J call TRBJ2-1; 7 bases map to TRBD2. CDR3 length: 16 amino acids. The J segment lost 10 bases and the V segment lost 4 bases, leaving 16 bases of the junction unmatched. Germline-derived CDR1 and CDR2 are SGHVS and FNYEAQ. CDR3 bases: TGTGCCAGCAGCTCCCAGGGAGCGGGGAGTACGTGGGAGCAGTTCTTC. Its protein is CASSSQGAGSTWEQFF.

This rearrangement joins TRBV7-9 to TRBJ2-3, with 7 bases lining up with TRBD2. J lost 3 bases, V lost 3 bases, and 9 bases had no gene match. In germline, CDR1 is SEHNR, CDR2 FQNEAQ (reference sequence). This CDR3 spans 16 amino acids. The DNA of the CDR3 is TGTGCCAGCAGCTTTTTTGCGGGGGTTGCGACAGATACGCAGTATTTT. As protein: CASSFFAGVATDTQYF.

The chain has TRBV5-1 and TRBJ2-3, with 11 positions matching TRBD2. Germline-derived CDR1 and CDR2 are SGHRS and YFSETQ. This CDR3 contains 16 residues. The ends lost 0 bases at V and 4 bases at J; junction bases unmatched: 4. The CDR3 coding sequence is TGCGCCAGCAGCTTGGGACTAGCGGGGCTTGCAGATACGCAGTATTTT. It specifies CASSLGLAGLADTQYF.

As to this clone: Compared with germline, one end of the junction differs, possibly owing to a read error. The chain is built from TRBV7-7 and TRBJ2-2, with 10 bases that match TRBD2. Germline V gene data show CDR1 as SSHAT and CDR2 as FNYEAQ (reference sequence). The CDR3 has 17 residues. The CDR3 DNA reads TGTGCTAGCAGCTTAGCGTCGACTAGCGGGTTTTCCGGGGAGCTGTTTTTT. Protein sequence: CASSLASTSGFSGELFF.

The chain combines TRBV25-1 with TRBJ1-2; D perhaps matches TRBD1 (6 bases). There are 14 residues in the CDR3. Germline CDR1 is MGHDK and CDR2 is SYGVNS. V gave up 4 bases and J gave up 5 bases, with 14 bases separating them. CDR3 in DNA: TGTGCCAGCAGTGCCCGGGGGGCTGGGTATGGCTACACCTTC. Translating it yields CASSARGAGYGYTF.

This chain links TRBV6-1 with TRBJ1-3, with a possible D match to TRBD1 (5 bases). CDR1 and CDR2 from the germline V gene are MNHNS and SASEGT. This CDR3 is 16 amino acids long. V was clipped by 2 bases and J by 4 bases, with 15 bases between them. The CDR3 DNA sequence: TGTGCCAGCAGTGAAACTGCGGGGGTCAGAGGAAACACCATATATTTT. It codes for CASSETAGVRGNTIYF.

The chain links TRBV23-1 to TRBJ2-7; possibly TRBD1 for D (6 bases). TRBV23-1 is designated an ORF whose function remains uncertain. The CDR3 runs 15 residues. The V end was cut by 8 bases, the J end by 1 base, with 18 bases between. The CDR3 nucleotides read TGCGCCAGCTTTACCGAGCCGGACAGTTCCTACGAGCAGTACTTC. It yields the protein CASFTEPDSSYEQYF.

This chain links TRBV6-2 or TRBV6-3 with TRBJ2-7, with 9 bases identical to TRBD2. The V gene's germline CDR1 is MNHEY and CDR2 SVGEGT. The CDR3 sequence is 15 residues long. V shed 6 bases and J 6 bases; nucleotides not matched to a gene: 12. In DNA, the CDR3 is TGTGCCAGCAGCCAGACTAGCGGAACCTCTTCCGAGCAGTACTTC. It specifies CASSQTSGTSSEQYF.